The next 4 T cell receptor beta chains were all read from a single sample in a study of T cells after yellow fever vaccination. TCRdb reanalysed the 5' RACE reads using MiXCR and keeps one entry per CDR3 protein. Here the sample spans about 130,000 distinct CDR3 sequences, around 9.8% being singletons. The starting material was CD8+ T cells sorted from PBMCs, obtained on the day of the yellow fever booster vaccination. Source of these receptors: a young man who received the YFV17D yellow fever vaccine.

A few counts support this clonotype. This rearrangement joins TRBV7-9 to TRBJ2-1; maybe TRBD2 (5 bases). CDR1 is SEHNR and CDR2 is FQNEAQ in the germline V gene (reference sequence). CDR3 size: 11 residues. The ends were cut back, 4 bases at V and 8 bases at J, with 6 bases in the middle. CDR3 bases: TGTGCCAGCAGCTCACTAGATGAGCAGTTCTTC. As protein: CASSSLDEQFF.

Ten or more counts support this clonotype. The chain couples TRBV21-1 to TRBJ2-1; the DNA was not compared with TRBD2, the D call given in the table. TRBV21-1 is reported as a pseudogene. This CDR3 is 13 amino acids long. CDR3 amino acids: CASNRGGYNEQFF. The CDR3 nucleotides read TGTGCCAGCAATAGAGGCGGGTACAATGAGCAGTTCTTC.

This clonotype appeared a few times. The rearrangement links TRBV7-2 to TRBJ2-1, with 14 bases identical to TRBD2. V was pared by 5 bases and J by 0 bases, with 15 bases of the junction left unmatched. Germline lookup yields CDR1 SGHTA and CDR2 FQGNSA. The CDR3 has 21 residues. In DNA, the CDR3 is TGTGCCAGCAGCCAATACCTCCCGGGACTAGCGGGGGTTGACTCCTACAATGAGCAGTTCTTC. It is translated as CASSQYLPGLAGVDSYNEQFF.

The sample holds a few counts of this clonotype. The chain is built from TRBV7-2 and TRBJ2-1; 7 bases are shared with TRBD2. The CDR3 has 17 residues. CDR1 and CDR2 (germline): SGHTA, FQGNSA. Unmatched junction bases numbered 15, after V lost 5 bases and J lost 5 bases. The CDR3 DNA follows: TGTGCCAGCAGCCCGCCCTTTGGGAGGGAAGGGAACAATGAGCAGTTCTTC. Its protein product is CASSPPFGREGNNEQFF.